Listed here are 8 T cell receptor beta chains from one sample, sequenced in a study of blood T cell repertoires in COVID-19. Data came from immunoSEQ multiplex PCR; TCRdb stores just in-frame clones and leaves some out. The repertoire holds roughly 410,000 clones, with around 91% as singletons. The sample was peripheral blood. The receptors derive from a woman in her thirties or forties with COVID-19, enrolled during active disease.

Concerning this clone itself: The junction differs from germline at one of its ends, possibly a read error. The chain couples TRBV7-7 to TRBJ2-2; the D gene is possibly TRBD2 (6 bases). Germline assignment: CDR1 SSHAT and CDR2 FNYEAQ (reference sequence). This CDR3 is built from 14 residues. The CDR3 region has the DNA TGTGCTAGCAGCTCGAGGGCCGGCGGGGCGGAGCTGTTTTTT. This encodes CASSSRAGGAELFF.

The genes are TRBV6-6 and TRBJ1-1, with 8 bases identical to TRBD1. Germline V gene lookup returns CDR1 MNHNY and CDR2 SVGAGI (reference sequence). V lost 2 bases, J lost 4 bases, and 3 bases stayed unmatched. The CDR3 sequence is 14 residues long. The DNA for the CDR3 is TGTGCCAGCAGTTACCGGCAGGGGGCCACTGAAGCTTTCTTT. Residues: CASSYRQGATEAFF.

This clone has just one count. The chain combines TRBV5-4 with TRBJ1-5; 7 positions match TRBD1. The germline V gene encodes CDR1 SGHNT and CDR2 YYREEE (reference sequence). CDR3 length equals 16 residues. The J segment lost 1 base and the V segment lost 4 bases, leaving 8 bases of the junction unmatched. This CDR3 reads CASSNSPTGSNQPQHF. For the CDR3, the DNA is TGTGCCAGCAGCAACTCGCCGACAGGGAGCAATCAGCCCCAGCATTTT.

The chain is built from TRBV28 and TRBJ1-2; possibly TRBD1 for D (6 bases). The V end was cut by 3 bases, the J end by 6 bases, with 11 bases between. Germline CDR1 MDHEN, CDR2 SYDVKM. The CDR3 extends over 13 amino acids. This chain's CDR3 is CASSFGGRDGYTF. CDR3 in DNA: TGTGCCAGCAGTTTCGGGGGGCGGGATGGCTACACCTTC.

The rearrangement uses TRBV19 and TRBJ1-4; D is perhaps TRBD1 (5 bases). This CDR3 is built from 15 residues. V was clipped by 3 bases and J by 5 bases, with 13 bases between them. In germline, CDR1 is LNHDA, CDR2 SQIVND (reference sequence). The CDR3 loop reads CASSISYRRNEKLFF. Here the CDR3 DNA reads TGTGCCAGTAGTATTAGCTACAGGAGAAATGAAAAACTGTTTTTT.

The J gene is TRBJ2-7, the V gene TRBV27; D is perhaps TRBD1 (5 bases). Trimming cost V 2 bases and J 2 bases, with 10 bases left between them. The V gene's germline CDR1 is MNHEY and CDR2 SMNVEV (reference sequence). CDR3 length equals 14 residues. The CDR3 nucleotides read TGTGCCAGCAGTTTACAGGGCCGAACCTACGAGCAGTACTTC. Its translation: CASSLQGRTYEQYF.

V and J are TRBV29-1 and TRBJ2-7, with a possible D match to TRBD2 (6 bases). Trimming cost V 3 bases and J 2 bases, with 8 bases left between them. This CDR3 region has 12 residues. Germline values: CDR1 SQVTM, CDR2 ANQGSEA. CDR3 nucleotide sequence: TGCAGCGTTGAGGGGAGGCCCTACGAGCAGTACTTC. Its translation: CSVEGRPYEQYF.

With regard to this clone: The junction departs from germline at one end; a sequencing error may be responsible. V is TRBV6-1 and J is TRBJ2-2; 7 bases map to TRBD1. CDR1 MNHNS and CDR2 SASEGT come from the germline V gene. This CDR3 comprises 10 residues. In DNA, the CDR3 is TGTGCCAGCAGTGAAACGGGGACAGTTTTT. It codes for CASSETGTVF.